This entry lists 3 T cell receptor beta chains sequenced from one sample in a study of vaccination effects on CD4 cells after COVID-19. Antigen-specific CD4+ T cells were expanded (with viral peptide pools) by the ViraFEST assay ahead of sequencing. Cultured cells yielded isolated CD4+ T cells after 10 days. Infection dated between March and December 2020, before the Alpha, Beta and Delta variants reached the United States. Every participant took two doses of the BNT162b2 or mRNA-1273 vaccine. Sequencing was performed with immunoSEQ multiplex PCR; in TCRdb, only in-frame clones are kept and a portion is missing. Of roughly 15,000 clones in the sample, 76% were seen once. These receptors have no known antigen. The specimen was CD4+ T cells from PBMCs cultured with SARS-CoV-2 spike peptides, collected after COVID-19 vaccination. These TCRs come from a human donor who had a prior SARS-CoV-2 infection.

The chain uses TRBV14 and TRBJ2-1; D might be TRBD2 (7 bases). This CDR3 contains 14 residues. Germline assignment: CDR1 SGHDN and CDR2 FVKESK. V gave up 4 bases and J gave up 6 bases, with 13 bases separating them. CDR3 sequence: CASSPRGAFNEQFF. CDR3 in DNA: TGTGCCAGCAGCCCCCGGGGGGCTTTCAATGAGCAGTTCTTC.

The chain joins TRBV27 to TRBJ2-5, with D tentatively TRBD1 (5 bases). Germline CDR1 reads MNHEY; CDR2 reads SMNVEV (reference sequence). Trimming cost V 6 bases and J 6 bases, with 17 bases left between them. This CDR3 region has 14 residues. In nucleotides, the CDR3 is TGTGCCAGCAGCGCTACAGGCTTTAGGAAGACCCAGTACTTC. It translates to CASSATGFRKTQYF.

J is TRBJ2-7 and V is TRBV10-3, with 9 bases that match TRBD1. V shed 7 bases, J shed 4 bases, and the junction held 17 bases outside the gene matches. This CDR3 contains 17 residues. In germline, CDR1 is ENHRY, CDR2 SYGVKD. The CDR3 nucleotides are TGTGCCATCAAAGCTAGAGCCGGGACAGGGAATTTATACGAGCAGTACTTC. Protein product: CAIKARAGTGNLYEQYF.